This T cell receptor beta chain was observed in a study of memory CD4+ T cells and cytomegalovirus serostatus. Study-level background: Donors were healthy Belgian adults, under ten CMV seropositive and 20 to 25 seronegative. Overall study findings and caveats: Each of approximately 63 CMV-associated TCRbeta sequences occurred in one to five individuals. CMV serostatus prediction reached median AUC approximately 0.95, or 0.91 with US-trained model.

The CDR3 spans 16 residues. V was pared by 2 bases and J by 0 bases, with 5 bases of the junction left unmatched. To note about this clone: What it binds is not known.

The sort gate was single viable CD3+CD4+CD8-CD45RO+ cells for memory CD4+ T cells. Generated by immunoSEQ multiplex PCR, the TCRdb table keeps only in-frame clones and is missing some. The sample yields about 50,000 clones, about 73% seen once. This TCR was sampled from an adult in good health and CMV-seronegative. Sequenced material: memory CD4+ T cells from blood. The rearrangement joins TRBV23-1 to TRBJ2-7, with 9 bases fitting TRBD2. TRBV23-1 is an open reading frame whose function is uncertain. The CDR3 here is CASSQPSGRCSYEQYF. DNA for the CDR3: TGCGCCAGCAGTCAACCCAGCGGGAGGTGCTCCTACGAGCAGTACTTC.